This TCR beta chain stems from a study of blood T cell repertoires in COVID-19. Study summary: The analysed material was cDNA or gDNA that came from T cells, B-cell-depleted T cells, or PBMCs.

Original methodology: Estimates of nucleated cell counts were drawn from the amplification of reference gene primers. Profiled with immunoSEQ multiplex PCR; TCRdb holds only in-frame clones, not every one. That table is the source of V, J and clone size, and D and trimming were worked out from the DNA. This sample yields 130,000 to 150,000 clones, of which 75% to 85% are seen a single time; around 3.8% belongs to the top ten. The CDR3 is made up of 16 amino acids. V lost 1 base to trimming and J lost 3 bases; unmatched junction nucleotides: 6. CDR1 is SEHNR and CDR2 is FQNEAQ in the germline V gene (reference sequence).

The sequenced sample was peripheral blood. V is TRBV7-9 and J is TRBJ2-7, with TRBD1 matching over 10 bases. This TCR was recovered from a man in his 70s who had recovered from COVID-19. CDR3 sequence reads: CASSLEGRTGGYEQYF. The CDR3 nucleotides read TGTGCCAGCAGCTTAGAAGGCCGGACAGGGGGCTACGAGCAGTACTTC.